This passage covers 28 T cell receptor beta chains from one sample sequenced in a study of identifying expanded T cells in peripheral blood. Clones were sequenced by immunoSEQ multiplex PCR, and TCRdb holds only the in-frame ones, with some missing. The profile covers about 78,000 clones, with approximately 84% appearing a single time and 15% to 20% taken by the ten largest. Material for sequencing was blood. The receptor set was obtained from a person aged 18 to 75 in good health.

The chain has TRBV7-2 and TRBJ2-7; the D gene could be TRBD1 or TRBD2 (5 bases each). Per germline, CDR1 SGHTA and CDR2 FQGNSA. V lost 1 base to trimming and J lost 1 base, with 11 bases between them. This CDR3 has 15 amino acids. For the CDR3, the DNA is TGTGCCAGCAGCTTAGGAGGGACCCCATCCTACGAGCAGTACTTC. The encoded protein is CASSLGGTPSYEQYF.

The V and J genes are TRBV19 and TRBJ1-1, with TRBD1 identical over 9 bases. The J segment lost 2 bases and the V segment lost 8 bases, leaving 15 bases of the junction unmatched. The CDR3 runs 17 residues. Per the germline V gene, CDR1 is LNHDA and CDR2 is SQIVND (reference sequence). CDR3 DNA: TGTGCCAGTGGACCTTCGGGAGGACAGGGGACCAACACTGAAGCTTTCTTT. It yields the protein CASGPSGGQGTNTEAFF. Full variable domain (outside the CDR3, taken from reference TRBV19 and TRBJ1-1): DGGITQSPKYLFRKEGQNVTLSCEQNLNHDAMYWYRQDPGQGLRLIYYSQIVNDFQKGDIAEGYSVSREKKESFPLTVTSAQKNPTAFYLCASGPSGGQGTNTEAFFGQGTRLTVV.

The chain combines TRBV11-3 with TRBJ2-3, with 9 bases lining up with TRBD2. Germline lookup yields CDR1 SGHNT and CDR2 YENEEA. The junction had 3 bases not matched to a gene; V was cut back by 5 bases and J by 6 bases. The CDR3 covers 13 residues. The CDR3 DNA reads TGTGCCAGCAGCACCGGACTAGCGGATACGCAGTATTTT. Its translation: CASSTGLADTQYF. Together with reference TRBV11-3 and TRBJ2-3, the CDR3 gives the full variable domain: EAGVVQSPRYKIIEKKQPVAFWCNPISGHNTLYWYLQNLGQGPELLIRYENEEAVDDSQLPKDRFSAERLKGVDSTLKIQPAELGDSAVYLCASSTGLADTQYFGPGTRLTVL.

The rearrangement links TRBV27 to TRBJ1-2, with D uncertain. The V gene lost 1 base and the J gene lost 8 bases, with 17 bases spanning the gap. This CDR3 is 15 amino acids long. Germline lookup yields CDR1 MNHEY and CDR2 SMNVEV (reference sequence). The DNA of the CDR3 is TGTGCCAGCAGTTTATTGGGCCCGGCTGAGAGCGGCTACACCTTC. Its translation is CASSLLGPAESGYTF.

DNA for the CDR3: TGTGCCAGCAGTTACGGGTTCGCAGCCTACGAGCAGTACTTC. It translates to CASSYGFAAYEQYF. The V gene is TRBV6-5, the J gene TRBJ2-7, with unresolved D. The CDR3 is 14 residues long. Germline V gene data show CDR1 as MNHEY and CDR2 as SVGAGI. V was cut by 2 bases and J by 2 bases, with 10 bases left in between.

This clone was found a few times. This chain connects TRBV6-6 to TRBJ2-3, with a tentative D call TRBD2 (6 bases). Looked up from germline, CDR1 is MNHNY and CDR2 is SVGAGI (reference sequence). Trimming removed 2 bases at V and 0 bases at J, with 9 bases between. This CDR3 region has 15 residues. CDR3 in DNA: TGTGCCAGCAGTTACGGGGGAGGAAGCACAGATACGCAGTATTTT. This sequence encodes CASSYGGGSTDTQYF.

This chain connects TRBV9 to TRBJ2-3; 7 nucleotides align to TRBD2. The CDR3 runs to 15 residues. J was trimmed by 4 bases and V by 7 bases; bases with no gene match: 12. Germline V CDR1 and CDR2: SGDLS, YYNGEE. The DNA of the CDR3 is TGTGCCAGCTCCCTTCTCGGGAGGCCATCAGATACGCAGTATTTT. Its translation is CASSLLGRPSDTQYF.

V usage is TRBV28 and J usage is TRBJ1-1; 10 nucleotides match TRBD1. From germline, CDR1 is MDHEN and CDR2 SYDVKM. The CDR3 is 14 residues long. V trimming: 5 bases; J trimming: 3 bases; junction bases outside the gene matches: 3. CDR3 sequence: CASSPGTGDTEAFF. CDR3 bases: TGTGCCAGCAGTCCCGGGACAGGGGACACTGAAGCTTTCTTT.

The chain joins TRBV19 to TRBJ1-4, with 7 positions matching TRBD1. The V segment lost 5 bases and the J segment 5 bases; nucleotides outside the gene matches: 11. Germline CDR1 reads LNHDA; CDR2 reads SQIVND (reference sequence). The CDR3 spans 16 residues. The CDR3 here is CASSVRQGRLNEKLFF. CDR3 DNA sequence: TGTGCCAGTAGTGTTCGACAGGGCCGACTGAATGAAAAACTGTTTTTT.

This chain links TRBV4-2 with TRBJ2-7, with TRBD2 matching 10 bases. CDR1 and CDR2 from the germline V gene are LGHNA and YNFKEQ. The CDR3 contains 16 residues. Germline trimming cut 0 bases from V and 3 bases from J; bases unmatched to any gene: 5. CDR3 sequence reads: CASSQDELAGYYEQYF. DNA of the CDR3: TGTGCCAGCAGCCAAGATGAACTAGCGGGGTACTACGAGCAGTACTTC.

The chain's CDR3 is CASSQQSSGSQFF. The CDR3 region has the DNA TGCGCCAGCAGTCAGCAGTCTAGCGGTTCGCAGTTCTTC. The J gene is TRBJ2-1, the V gene TRBV10-2; 7 nucleotides line up with TRBD2. Germline V lookup: CDR1 WSHSY, CDR2 SAAADI. J was trimmed by 12 bases and V by 5 bases; bases with no gene match: 10. The CDR3 sequence is 13 residues long.

The chain joins TRBV18 to TRBJ1-1, with D possibly being TRBD1 (6 bases). Trimming removed 3 bases from V and 3 bases from J, with 14 bases in between. In germline, CDR1 is KGHSH, CDR2 LQKENI. The CDR3 covers 15 residues. The CDR3 DNA is TGTGCCAGCTCACCCCTTCCAGGGGACGACACTGAAGCTTTCTTT. It encodes CASSPLPGDDTEAFF.

The rearrangement joins TRBV19 to TRBJ2-1; D might be TRBD2 (6 bases). V was clipped by 5 bases and J by 4 bases, with 12 bases between them. CDR3 length: 14 residues. Germline lookup yields CDR1 LNHDA and CDR2 SQIVND (reference sequence). The CDR3 nucleotides read TGTGCCAGTAGTCTTAGCGGAATTTACAATGAGCAGTTCTTC. Encoded protein: CASSLSGIYNEQFF.

This clone appeared a single time. This chain joins TRBV5-1 and TRBJ2-7; no definite D call. V was pared by 0 bases and J by 3 bases, with 10 bases between. This CDR3 has 14 residues. The germline V gene has CDR1 SGHRS and CDR2 YFSETQ. CDR3 residues: CASSLAEPGYEQYF. In nucleotides, the CDR3 is TGCGCCAGCAGCTTGGCCGAACCGGGCTACGAGCAGTACTTC. Full variable domain (rest looked up from reference TRBV5-1 and TRBJ2-7): KAGVTQTPRYLIKTRGQQVTLSCSPISGHRSVSWYQQTPGQGLQFLFEYFSETQRNKGNFPGRFSGRQFSNSRSEMNVSTLELGDSALYLCASSLAEPGYEQYFGPGTRLTVT.

The V call is TRBV7-2, the J call TRBJ1-3, with D unclear. The CDR3 is 13 amino acids. Germline V gene sequence: CDR1 SGHTA, CDR2 FQGNSA. The germline V and J ends were trimmed by 5 bases and 0 bases, with 5 bases remaining between them. In DNA form, the CDR3 reads TGTGCCAGCAGCGGGATCTCTGGAAACACCATATATTTT. Its translation: CASSGISGNTIYF.

V gene TRBV11-2 combines with J gene TRBJ2-2, with 11 bases that match TRBD2. CDR3 size: 18 residues. V was pared by 2 bases and J by 1 base, with 6 bases of the junction left unmatched. The V gene's germline CDR1 is SGHAT and CDR2 FQNNGV. The CDR3 DNA reads as TGTGCCAGCAGCTTAAGGGGGGGGACTAGCGGGAACACCGGGGAGCTGTTTTTT. Translating gives CASSLRGGTSGNTGELFF.

The chain carries TRBV28 and TRBJ2-6; 10 positions match TRBD1. V shed 4 bases and J 2 bases; nucleotides not matched to a gene: 5. The CDR3 loop spans 17 amino acids. Germline CDR1 reads MDHEN; CDR2 reads SYDVKM. The CDR3 spells CASSSGTGVPGANVLTF. The CDR3 coding sequence is TGTGCCAGCAGTTCCGGGACAGGGGTTCCTGGGGCCAACGTCCTGACTTTC.

The J gene is TRBJ1-3, the V gene TRBV6-5; possibly TRBD1 for D (5 bases). The ends were cut back, 10 bases at V and 0 bases at J, with 13 bases in the middle. CDR3 length: 14 residues. Germline CDR1 reads MNHEY; CDR2 reads SVGAGI. CDR3 sequence (DNA): TGTGCCACCCGGGGACCGGGCTCTGGAAACACCATATATTTT. Translated: CATRGPGSGNTIYF.

The chain couples TRBV5-6 to TRBJ2-7; TRBD2 matches 10 bases. The ends lost 1 base at V and 5 bases at J; junction bases unmatched: 6. The germline gives CDR1 SGHDT, CDR2 YYEEEE. The length of the CDR3 is 15 residues. The CDR3 bases are TGTGCCAGCAGCTTGCGTGCTAGCGGGAGAAACGAGCAGTACTTC. Its translation is CASSLRASGRNEQYF.

A single count supports this clone. The genes are TRBV2 and TRBJ1-4; D might be TRBD1 (6 bases). Trimming cost V 8 bases and J 7 bases, with 8 bases left between them. CDR1 is SNHLY and CDR2 is FYNNEI in the germline V gene. The CDR3 covers 11 residues. CDR3 amino acids: CASQGFEKLFF. The CDR3 DNA sequence: TGTGCCAGCCAGGGGTTTGAAAAACTGTTTTTT.

This chain joins TRBV5-8 and TRBJ1-2, with D maybe TRBD1 (6 bases). Trimming removed 0 bases from V and 7 bases from J, with 16 bases in between. The CDR3 is 15 amino acids. The V gene's germline CDR1 is SGHTS and CDR2 YDEGEE. The CDR3 DNA is TGTGCCAGCAGCTTGGAGGGACACACCACCGGTGGCTACACCTTC. Protein product: CASSLEGHTTGGYTF.

This clone was seen once. The chain has TRBV19 and TRBJ2-7; TRBD1 aligns across 7 bases. This CDR3 spans 13 amino acids. The trim removed 4 bases at V and 3 bases at J, leaving 3 bases unmatched. CDR1 and CDR2 from the germline V gene are LNHDA and SQIVND (reference sequence). CDR3 DNA: TGTGCCAGTAGTAGAGGGACAGTCTACGAGCAGTACTTC. The encoded protein is CASSRGTVYEQYF.

The genes are TRBV7-3 and TRBJ2-3; D is unresolved. This CDR3 comprises 15 residues. Germline V gene data show CDR1 as SGHTA and CDR2 as FQGTGA. Between the trimmed V and J ends, which lost 5 bases and 4 bases, there was a span of 16 bases. The CDR3 bases are TGTGCCAGCAGCCCCATTAGCTCGTCATCAGATACGCAGTATTTT. Its translation: CASSPISSSSDTQYF.

This clone came up a few times. This rearrangement joins TRBV30 to TRBJ1-3; D is unclear. This CDR3 comprises 16 residues. From germline, CDR1 is GTSNPN and CDR2 SVGIG (reference sequence). V lost 0 bases and J lost 0, with 12 bases in between. CDR3 bases: TGTGCCTGGAGTGTACAGCAAGGGTCCTCTGGAAACACCATATATTTT. Translation: CAWSVQQGSSGNTIYF.

The chain is built from TRBV19 and TRBJ1-1; tentative D call: TRBD1 (5 bases). V dropped 6 bases and J dropped 2 bases, with 13 bases sitting between them. The CDR3 consists of 14 residues. Germline V CDR1 and CDR2: LNHDA, SQIVND (reference sequence). The CDR3 DNA reads TGTGCCAGTAGCACAGGACTCCAAAACACTGAAGCTTTCTTT. This translates into CASSTGLQNTEAFF.

V gene TRBV20-1 combines with J gene TRBJ2-1, with no clear D. The germline V and J ends were trimmed by 5 bases and 8 bases, with 7 bases remaining between them. The CDR3 covers 10 residues. The germline CDR1 and CDR2 sequences are DFQATT and SNEGSKA (reference sequence). CDR3 sequence reads: CSAYEYEQFF. CDR3 coding DNA: TGCAGTGCTTACGAATATGAGCAGTTCTTC.

The chain recombines TRBV18 with TRBJ2-1; 8 positions match TRBD2. Germline V gene sequence: CDR1 KGHSH, CDR2 LQKENI. J gave up 8 bases and V 2 bases, and 5 bases lay outside the gene matches. The CDR3 spans 14 residues. CDR3 DNA: TGTGCCAGCTCACCAAACCGAGCGGGAGATGAGCAGTTCTTC. Protein sequence: CASSPNRAGDEQFF.

This chain connects TRBV4-2 to TRBJ1-3; 11 nucleotides align to TRBD1. V dropped 4 bases and J dropped 0; count of bases not matched to a gene: 20. CDR3 length equals 22 residues. The germline V gene has CDR1 LGHNA and CDR2 YNFKEQ. CDR3 sequence (DNA): TGTGCCAGCAGCCGCCGGCTTTGGGCGACGGGACAGGGGGATTACTCTGGAAACACCATATATTTT. Its protein product is CASSRRLWATGQGDYSGNTIYF.